Below, 20 T cell receptor beta chains from the same sample are listed, as sequenced in a study of response to subunit inactivated influenza vaccine. TCRdb called the RT-PCR reads again in MiXCR, with one record for every CDR3 protein. The data hold fewer than 550,000 distinct CDR3 sequences, with about 25% observed a single time. Sequenced here: CD4+ T cells sorted from PBMCs, sampled 5 days after vaccination. Every receptor here comes from a man in his forties or fifties who received an inactivated influenza vaccine.

V and J are TRBV2 and TRBJ2-1; 7 bases match TRBD1. This CDR3 has 17 amino acids. V was clipped by 2 bases and J by 3 bases; unmatched bases: 10. CDR1 is SNHLY and CDR2 is FYNNEI in the germline V gene. The chain's CDR3 is CASSESLGQSIYNEQFF. CDR3 bases: TGTGCCAGCAGTGAAAGTCTGGGACAGTCCATCTACAATGAGCAGTTCTTC.

This clonotype has just a few counts. The chain recombines TRBV4-3 with TRBJ2-7; D is perhaps TRBD1 (6 bases). CDR1 LGHNA and CDR2 YSLEER come from the germline V gene. CDR3 length equals 16 residues. V dropped 1 base and J dropped 2 bases, with 15 bases sitting between them. The CDR3 loop reads CASSQGSPGAAYEQYF. DNA of the CDR3: TGCGCCAGCAGCCAAGGGTCTCCAGGGGCGGCCTACGAGCAGTACTTC.

This clonotype was seen a handful of times. The chain couples TRBV28 to TRBJ1-2; 10 bases match TRBD1. Losses at the gene ends were 7 bases for V and 2 bases for J; bases not matched to a gene: 4. The CDR3 runs 14 residues. The germline V gene encodes CDR1 MDHEN and CDR2 SYDVKM. CDR3 residues: CASIPGQGNYGYTF. CDR3 DNA: TGTGCCAGCATTCCGGGACAGGGGAACTATGGCTACACCTTC.

The chain employs TRBV18 and TRBJ2-3, with 9 bases aligning to TRBD1. V was clipped by 5 bases and J by 1 base; unmatched bases: 10. This CDR3 is 17 amino acids long. Germline-derived CDR1 and CDR2 are KGHSH and LQKENI. In nucleotides, the CDR3 is TGTGCCAGCTCAATGTCCGGGACAGGGAGGGGCACAGATACGCAGTATTTT. It codes for CASSMSGTGRGTDTQYF.

V gene TRBV7-9 combines with J gene TRBJ2-1; perhaps TRBD2 as D (6 bases). This CDR3 contains 15 residues. V gave up 1 base and J gave up 7 bases, with 14 bases separating them. CDR1 and CDR2 (germline): SEHNR, FQNEAQ (reference sequence). CDR3 nucleotide sequence: TGTGCCAGCAGCTTAGTTTGGGAGGCGGGGAATGAGCAGTTCTTC. Protein: CASSLVWEAGNEQFF.

The gene calls are TRBV10-3 and TRBJ2-2; weak D call: TRBD2 (5 bases). Germline CDR1 ENHRY, CDR2 SYGVKD. The CDR3 loop spans 12 amino acids. Trimming left V 4 bases short and J 5 bases short, with 5 bases between. The CDR3 protein is CAISGTTGELFF. In DNA, the CDR3 is TGTGCCATCAGTGGGACTACCGGGGAGCTGTTTTTT.

The V and J genes are TRBV7-9 and TRBJ2-3, with 10 bases lining up with TRBD1. Looked up from germline, CDR1 is SEHNR and CDR2 is FQNEAQ (reference sequence). With 5 bases clipped from V and 8 bases from J, the junction kept 13 bases outside the gene matches. The CDR3 length is 16 residues. CDR3 DNA: TGTGCCAGCAGCCTCTCCTCTCGGGACAGGGGTCGTACGCAGTATTTT. Translated: CASSLSSRDRGRTQYF.

The chain links TRBV5-1 to TRBJ2-3; 8 bases line up with TRBD1. The CDR3 totals 13 residues. The V gene's germline CDR1 is SGHRS and CDR2 YFSETQ. Unmatched junction bases numbered 2, after V lost 6 bases and J lost 2 bases. In DNA, the CDR3 is TGCGCCAGCAAACAGGGGGACACAGATACGCAGTATTTT. This encodes CASKQGDTDTQYF.

The rearrangement links TRBV12-3 or TRBV12-4 to TRBJ2-5; D is possibly TRBD1 (5 bases). There are 15 residues in the CDR3. Trimming shortened V by 5 bases and J by 4 bases, and 17 bases separated the two germline ends. The CDR3 sequence: CASSIMQGRRETQYF. The CDR3 nucleotides are TGTGCCAGCAGTATCATGCAGGGAAGGAGAGAGACCCAGTACTTC.

V is TRBV6-2 or TRBV6-3 and J is TRBJ2-4, with D perhaps matching TRBD1 or TRBD2 (5 bases each). In germline, CDR1 is MNHEY, CDR2 SVGEGT. CDR3 size: 16 residues. Trimming took 0 bases from V and 0 from J, leaving 9 bases between them. The CDR3 sequence is CASSYSGAGAKNIQYF. CDR3 nucleotides: TGTGCCAGCAGTTACTCAGGGGCGGGAGCCAAAAACATTCAGTACTTC.

This clonotype was counted between two and nine times. The V and J genes are TRBV14 and TRBJ2-1, with D unresolved. V dropped 4 bases and J dropped 4 bases, with 11 bases sitting between them. The CDR3 contains 14 residues. Germline CDR1 SGHDN, CDR2 FVKESK. CDR3 in DNA: TGTGCCAGCAGCCGCGTCGGGCCTTACAATGAGCAGTTCTTC. It encodes CASSRVGPYNEQFF. Full variable domain (outside the CDR3, taken from reference TRBV14 and TRBJ2-1): EAGVTQFPSHSVIEKGQTVTLRCDPISGHDNLYWYRRVMGKEIKFLLHFVKESKQDESGMPNNRFLAERTGGTYSTLKVQPAELEDSGVYFCASSRVGPYNEQFFGPGTRLTVL.

The V call is TRBV7-9, the J call TRBJ1-6; D is perhaps TRBD1 (5 bases). Germline CDR1 and CDR2: SEHNR and FQNEAQ (reference sequence). Trimming left V 5 bases short and J 6 bases short, with 14 bases between. The length of the CDR3 is 15 residues. The CDR3 here is CASSPLPQGNSPLHF. CDR3 DNA: TGTGCCAGCAGCCCACTACCCCAGGGTAATTCACCCCTCCACTTT.

This clonotype turned up a few times. The rearrangement links TRBV20-1 to TRBJ2-5, with D possibly TRBD2 on 6 matching bases. Germline V CDR1 and CDR2: DFQATT, SNEGSKA (reference sequence). The CDR3 loop spans 14 amino acids. Trimming left V 7 bases short and J 5 bases short, with 20 bases between. The CDR3 nucleotides read TGCAGTGGTCACCCCGGGGACTTCGGGGAGACCCAGTACTTC. As protein: CSGHPGDFGETQYF.

The rearrangement joins TRBV29-1 to TRBJ1-2; tentative D call: TRBD1 (5 bases). The CDR3 extends over 12 amino acids. Germline V gene data show CDR1 as SQVTM and CDR2 as ANQGSEA. Deletions cut 4 bases from V and 8 bases from J, with 14 bases between. The CDR3 loop reads CSVVGQGRGYTF. Written as DNA, the CDR3 is TGCAGCGTTGTCGGTCAGGGTCGCGGCTACACCTTC.

This clonotype was recorded a few times. The gene calls are TRBV28 and TRBJ2-1; TRBD2 aligns across 8 bases. Germline V gene sequence: CDR1 MDHEN, CDR2 SYDVKM. The V and J ends lost 6 bases and 8 bases, in that order; junction bases with no gene match: 12. This CDR3 is built from 15 residues. CDR3 region: CASRSGGDTYHEQFF. CDR3 DNA sequence: TGTGCCAGCAGATCCGGGGGGGACACTTATCATGAGCAGTTCTTC. Full variable domain (outside the CDR3, taken from reference TRBV28 and TRBJ2-1): DVKVTQSSRYLVKRTGEKVFLECVQDMDHENMFWYRQDPGLGLRLIYFSYDVKMKEKGDIPEGYSVSREKKERFSLILESASTNQTSMYLCASRSGGDTYHEQFFGPGTRLTVL.

V usage is TRBV5-1 and J usage is TRBJ1-4; perhaps TRBD1 as D (5 bases). The germline gives CDR1 SGHRS, CDR2 YFSETQ. This CDR3 has 19 amino acids. Trimming left V 1 base short and J 0 bases short, with 19 bases between. CDR3 amino acids: CASSLYPREWTTTNEKLFF. CDR3 sequence (DNA): TGCGCCAGCAGCTTGTACCCTCGGGAGTGGACAACAACTAATGAAAAACTGTTTTTT.

The V gene is TRBV5-1, the J gene TRBJ2-2; the match to TRBD1 covers 8 bases. The CDR3 has 17 residues. The junction had 11 bases not matched to a gene; V was cut back by 1 base and J by 6 bases. Germline assignment: CDR1 SGHRS and CDR2 YFSETQ. The CDR3 loop is CASSLWARGRAPGELFF. For the CDR3, the DNA is TGCGCCAGCAGCTTGTGGGCCAGGGGGCGCGCCCCCGGGGAGCTGTTTTTT.

The chain uses TRBV5-1 and TRBJ2-1, with 10 bases aligning to TRBD2. Germline CDR1 is SGHRS and CDR2 is YFSETQ. V lost 1 base, J lost 0 bases, and 4 bases stayed unmatched. The CDR3 spans 17 residues. CDR3 coding DNA: TGCGCCAGCAGCTTGCCACTAGCGGGGAGCTCCTACAATGAGCAGTTCTTC. Its protein product is CASSLPLAGSSYNEQFF. The full variable domain, completed using reference TRBV5-1 and TRBJ2-1, is KAGVTQTPRYLIKTRGQQVTLSCSPISGHRSVSWYQQTPGQGLQFLFEYFSETQRNKGNFPGRFSGRQFSNSRSEMNVSTLELGDSALYLCASSLPLAGSSYNEQFFGPGTRLTVL.

The chain employs TRBV5-1 and TRBJ2-3, with a possible D match to TRBD2 (6 bases). The CDR3 totals 17 residues. Trimming stripped 0 bases from V and 0 bases from J, with 14 bases between. Per the germline V gene, CDR1 is SGHRS and CDR2 is YFSETQ. CDR3 loop: CASSLGRRGDSTDTQYF. The CDR3 nucleotides read TGCGCCAGCAGCTTGGGACGGCGGGGTGATAGCACAGATACGCAGTATTTT.

This clonotype was observed a few times. The genes are TRBV28 and TRBJ1-4; D perhaps matches TRBD1 (6 bases). Between the trimmed V and J ends, which lost 1 base and 0 bases, there was a span of 9 bases. The CDR3 loop spans 16 amino acids. Looked up from germline, CDR1 is MDHEN and CDR2 is SYDVKM. The CDR3 loop reads CASSLYEGATNEKLFF. The CDR3 bases are TGTGCCAGCAGTTTATATGAGGGGGCAACTAATGAAAAACTGTTTTTT.